Each of the 8 T cell receptor beta chains below was sequenced from the same sample in a study of cytomegalovirus exposure and HLA in healthy donors. PCR amplification relied on 60 Vbeta primers (plus 13 Jbeta primers). TCRdb's copy holds only in-frame clones and misses some; the assay was immunoSEQ multiplex PCR. The sample includes some 180,000 clones, roughly 81% of them seen just once. Sequencing used PBMCs. All receptors come from a man aged 30-40 years in good health and CMV-seropositive.

This rearrangement joins TRBV27 to TRBJ2-7; D unresolved. Germline CDR1 MNHEY, CDR2 SMNVEV (reference sequence). This CDR3 contains 13 residues. V was cut by 3 bases and J by 3 bases, with 9 bases left in between. The CDR3 nucleotides read TGTGCCAGCAGTTTCGCTACGGGCTACGAGCAGTACTTC. Its protein is CASSFATGYEQYF.

CDR3 DNA: TGTGCCAGTAGTATAGGACCCGACAGGGGCTATGGCTACACCTTC. This gives the protein CASSIGPDRGYGYTF. The chain carries TRBV19 and TRBJ1-2; 8 nucleotides line up with TRBD1. The CDR3 covers 15 residues. Germline-derived CDR1 and CDR2 are LNHDA and SQIVND (reference sequence). V trimming: 1 base; J trimming: 4 bases; junction bases outside the gene matches: 5.

The chain has TRBV18 and TRBJ1-4, with 8 bases lining up with TRBD1. The CDR3 runs 16 residues. J gave up 6 bases and V 5 bases, and 11 bases lay outside the gene matches. From germline, CDR1 is KGHSH and CDR2 LQKENI. CDR3 region: CASSAGPGGSDEKLFF. In DNA form, the CDR3 reads TGTGCCAGCTCAGCAGGACCAGGGGGCTCGGATGAAAAACTGTTTTTT.

This chain connects TRBV25-1 to TRBJ1-6, with D perhaps matching TRBD1 (5 bases). Per germline, CDR1 MGHDK and CDR2 SYGVNS. Between the trimmed V and J ends, which lost 2 bases and 14 bases, there was a span of 16 bases. The length of the CDR3 is 14 residues. The CDR3 loop is CASSERQGGSSLHF. CDR3 nucleotides: TGTGCCAGCAGTGAACGGCAGGGAGGATCGTCCCTCCACTTT. The whole variable domain, remainder taken from reference TRBV25-1 and TRBJ1-6, is EADIYQTPRYLVIGTGKKITLECSQTMGHDKMYWYQQDPGMELHLIHYSYGVNSTEKGDLSSESTVSRIRTEHFPLTLESARPSHTSQYLCASSERQGGSSLHFGNGTRLTVT.

In this sample, this clone turned up once. The CDR3 nucleotides read TGTGCCAGTAGTATCCGGGGATCTGGGGCCAACGTCCTGACTTTC. Translating gives CASSIRGSGANVLTF. The rearrangement uses TRBV19 and TRBJ2-6, with a possible D match to TRBD2 (5 bases). The germline CDR1 and CDR2 sequences are LNHDA and SQIVND (reference sequence). The CDR3 sequence is 15 residues long. V lost 3 bases, J lost 1 base, and 7 bases lay in between.

This clone was counted many times. The chain carries TRBV6-1 and TRBJ2-7; TRBD2 is a possible D gene (6 bases). Between the trimmed V and J ends, which lost 6 bases and 5 bases, there was a span of 11 bases. Looked up from germline, CDR1 is MNHNS and CDR2 is SASEGT. CDR3 size: 12 residues. The CDR3 sequence: CASRLAPDEQYF. CDR3 sequence (DNA): TGTGCCAGCAGGCTAGCGCCCGACGAGCAGTACTTC.

V gene TRBV5-4 combines with J gene TRBJ1-1; D perhaps matches TRBD1 (6 bases). From germline, CDR1 is SGHNT and CDR2 YYREEE (reference sequence). With 3 bases removed from V and 12 bases from J, the gap between germline ends came to 18 bases. CDR3 length: 13 residues. CDR3 nucleotide sequence: TGTGCCAGCAGCTCTCCGGGACACCTGAATACTTTCTTT. Translated, it gives CASSSPGHLNTFF.

The J gene is TRBJ2-2, the V gene TRBV5-1; TRBD2 is a possible D gene (5 bases). The CDR3 runs 15 residues. V was clipped by 3 bases and J by 1 base, with 10 bases between them. The germline V gene encodes CDR1 SGHRS and CDR2 YFSETQ. The CDR3 DNA follows: TGCGCCAGCAGCTATACTCGGGGGAACACCGGGGAGCTGTTTTTT. Protein product: CASSYTRGNTGELFF.